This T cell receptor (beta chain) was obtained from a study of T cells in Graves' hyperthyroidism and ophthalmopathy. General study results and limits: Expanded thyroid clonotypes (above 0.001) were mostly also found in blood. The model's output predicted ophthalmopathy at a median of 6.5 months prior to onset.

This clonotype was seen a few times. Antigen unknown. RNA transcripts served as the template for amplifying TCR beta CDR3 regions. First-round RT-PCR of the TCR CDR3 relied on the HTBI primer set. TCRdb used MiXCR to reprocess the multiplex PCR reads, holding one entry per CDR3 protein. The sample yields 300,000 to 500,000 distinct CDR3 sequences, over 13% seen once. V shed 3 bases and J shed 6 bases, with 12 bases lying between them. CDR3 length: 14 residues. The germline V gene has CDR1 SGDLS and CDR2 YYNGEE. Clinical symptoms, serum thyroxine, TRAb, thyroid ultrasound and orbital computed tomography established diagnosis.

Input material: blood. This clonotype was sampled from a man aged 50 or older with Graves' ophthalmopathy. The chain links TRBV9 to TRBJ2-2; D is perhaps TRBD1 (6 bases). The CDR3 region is CASSASGGPGELFF. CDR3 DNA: TGTGCCAGCAGCGCAAGTGGGGGCCCCGGGGAGCTGTTTTTT.